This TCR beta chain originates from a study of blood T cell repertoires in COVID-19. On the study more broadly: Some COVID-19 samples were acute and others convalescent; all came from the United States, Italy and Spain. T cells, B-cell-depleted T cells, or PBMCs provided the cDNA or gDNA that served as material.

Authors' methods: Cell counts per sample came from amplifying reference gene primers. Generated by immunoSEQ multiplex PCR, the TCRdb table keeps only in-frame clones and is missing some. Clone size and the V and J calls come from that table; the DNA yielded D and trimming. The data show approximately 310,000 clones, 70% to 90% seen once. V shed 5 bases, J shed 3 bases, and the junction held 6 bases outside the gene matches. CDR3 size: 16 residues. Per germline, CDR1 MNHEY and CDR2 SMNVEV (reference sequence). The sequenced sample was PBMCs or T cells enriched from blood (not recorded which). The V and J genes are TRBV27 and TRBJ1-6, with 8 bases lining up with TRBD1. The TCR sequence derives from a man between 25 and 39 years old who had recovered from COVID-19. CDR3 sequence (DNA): TGTGCCAGCAGTCGCCGGACAGGGAACTATAATTCACCCCTCCACTTT. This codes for CASSRRTGNYNSPLHF.